This record looks at one TCR beta chain sequence and its context. The antigen remains unidentified. The sample originates from a study of CD8 T cells in ankylosing spondylitis. Overall study results and limits: Ankylosing spondylitis blood appeared to be characterized by a TCR beta motif of eight or nine highly homologous variants. According to the report, clones linked to the disease were significantly enriched in matched synovial fluid samples taken from ankylosing spondylitis patients. Researchers report that disease-linked clones proved CD8+ and relatively rare in peripheral blood.

Trimming pared 4 bases from V and 4 bases from J, leaving 10 bases between. This CDR3 has 13 amino acids. Germline V gene lookup returns CDR1 DFQATT and CDR2 SNEGSKA (reference sequence). TCRdb processed the 5' RACE reads anew with MiXCR; each CDR3 protein has one entry. The table includes around 890,000 distinct CDR3 sequences, about 11% detected once. The sequence was collected from a male donor with ankylosing spondylitis. Sequenced material: blood, either unsorted or a sorted T cell fraction (not recorded which). V and J are TRBV20-1 and TRBJ2-2; D assignment may be TRBD1 or TRBD2 (5 bases each). CDR3 sequence: CSAIHGATGELFF. The CDR3 DNA reads as TGCAGTGCTATTCACGGGGCCACCGGGGAGCTGTTTTTT.